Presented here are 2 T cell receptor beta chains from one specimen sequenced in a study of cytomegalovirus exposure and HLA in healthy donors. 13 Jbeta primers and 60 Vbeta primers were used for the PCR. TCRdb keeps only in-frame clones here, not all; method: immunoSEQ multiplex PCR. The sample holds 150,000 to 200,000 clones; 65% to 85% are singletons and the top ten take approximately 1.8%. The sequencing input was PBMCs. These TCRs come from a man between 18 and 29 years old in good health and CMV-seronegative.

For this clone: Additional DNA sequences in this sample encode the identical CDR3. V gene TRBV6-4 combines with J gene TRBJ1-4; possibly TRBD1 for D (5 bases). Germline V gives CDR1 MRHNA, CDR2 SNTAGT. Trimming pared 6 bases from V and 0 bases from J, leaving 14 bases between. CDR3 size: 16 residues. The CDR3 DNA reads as TGTGCCAGCAGAATGGTTGCAGGGACAACTAATGAAAAACTGTTTTTT. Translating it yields CASRMVAGTTNEKLFF.

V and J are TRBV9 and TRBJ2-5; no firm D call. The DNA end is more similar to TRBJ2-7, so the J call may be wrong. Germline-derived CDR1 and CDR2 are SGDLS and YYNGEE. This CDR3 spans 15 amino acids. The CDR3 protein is CASSVEGRSPREQYF. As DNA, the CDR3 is TGTGCCAGCAGCGTAGAAGGCAGGTCCCCCCGCGAGCAGTACTTC.